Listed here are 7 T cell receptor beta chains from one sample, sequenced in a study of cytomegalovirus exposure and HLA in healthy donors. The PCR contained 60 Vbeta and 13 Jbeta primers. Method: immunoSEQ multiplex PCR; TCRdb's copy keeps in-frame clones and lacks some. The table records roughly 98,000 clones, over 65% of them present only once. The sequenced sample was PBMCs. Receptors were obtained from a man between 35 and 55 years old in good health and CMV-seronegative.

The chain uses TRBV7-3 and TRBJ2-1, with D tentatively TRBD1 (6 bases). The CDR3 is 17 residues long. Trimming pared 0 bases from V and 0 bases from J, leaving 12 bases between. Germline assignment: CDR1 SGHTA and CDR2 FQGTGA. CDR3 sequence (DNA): TGTGCCAGCAGCTTAACGACAGGCCAGAGCTCCTACAATGAGCAGTTCTTC. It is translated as CASSLTTGQSSYNEQFF.

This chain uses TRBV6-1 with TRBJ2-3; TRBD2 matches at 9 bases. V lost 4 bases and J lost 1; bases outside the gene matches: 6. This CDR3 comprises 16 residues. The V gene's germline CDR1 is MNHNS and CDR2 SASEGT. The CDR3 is CASSALAGAGTDTQYF. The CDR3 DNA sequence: TGTGCCAGCAGTGCCTTAGCGGGGGCCGGCACAGATACGCAGTATTTT.

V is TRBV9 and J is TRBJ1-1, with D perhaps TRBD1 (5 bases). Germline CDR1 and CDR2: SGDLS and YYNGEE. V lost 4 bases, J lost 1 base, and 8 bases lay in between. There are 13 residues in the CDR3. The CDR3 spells CASSSTGNTEAFF. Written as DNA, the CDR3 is TGTGCCAGCAGCTCTACAGGGAACACTGAAGCTTTCTTT.

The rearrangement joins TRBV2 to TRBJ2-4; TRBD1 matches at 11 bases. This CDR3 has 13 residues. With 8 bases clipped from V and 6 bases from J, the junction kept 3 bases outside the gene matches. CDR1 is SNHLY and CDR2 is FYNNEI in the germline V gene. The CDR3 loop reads CASHGTGGNIQYF. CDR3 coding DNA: TGTGCCAGCCACGGGACAGGGGGAAACATTCAGTACTTC.

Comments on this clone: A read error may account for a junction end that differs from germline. This CDR3 is CASNQATGGHSYGYTF. CDR3 DNA: TGTGCCAGCAACCAAGCCACAGGGGGCCATAGCTATGGCTACACCTTC. The V call is TRBV4-2, the J call TRBJ1-2, with 9 bases fitting TRBD1. The CDR3 length is 16 residues. Germline assignment: CDR1 LGHNA and CDR2 YNFKEQ.

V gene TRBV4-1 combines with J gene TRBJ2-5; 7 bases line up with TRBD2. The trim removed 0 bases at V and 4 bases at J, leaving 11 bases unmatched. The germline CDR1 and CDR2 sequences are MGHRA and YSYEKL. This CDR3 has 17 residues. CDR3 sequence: CASSQDGAGLLRETQYF. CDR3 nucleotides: TGCGCCAGCAGCCAAGATGGAGCGGGACTACTGCGAGAGACCCAGTACTTC.

CDR3 in amino acids: CASSFPGAGQPQHF. The DNA of the CDR3 is TGTGCCAGCAGTTTCCCGGGAGCCGGTCAGCCCCAGCATTTT. The V call is TRBV27, the J call TRBJ1-5; D gene unclear. The V gene's germline CDR1 is MNHEY and CDR2 SMNVEV (reference sequence). The ends were cut back, 3 bases at V and 6 bases at J, with 12 bases in the middle. There are 14 residues in the CDR3.